One sample yielded the 29 T cell receptor beta chains listed below, sequenced in a study of shared clonotypes between healthy human individuals. Sequencing was performed with immunoSEQ multiplex PCR; in TCRdb, only in-frame clones are kept and a portion is missing. Of hundreds of thousands of clones listed, more than 75% are singletons. The specimen sequenced was PBMCs. These receptors were obtained from a woman in her thirties or forties in good health. Some clones in this sample may be carry-over from other donors' samples.

The table lists this clone with a count of one. V is TRBV15 and J is TRBJ2-2; TRBD1 aligns across 7 bases. This CDR3 contains 15 residues. Germline V gives CDR1 LNHNV, CDR2 YYDKDF (reference sequence). V lost 5 bases and J lost 1; bases outside the gene matches: 4. The CDR3 is CATSFRTGNTGELFF. The CDR3 region has the DNA TGTGCCACCAGCTTCCGGACAGGGAACACCGGGGAGCTGTTTTTT.

The V call is TRBV14, the J call TRBJ2-7, with 14 bases fitting TRBD2. The ends lost 4 bases at V and 3 bases at J; junction bases unmatched: 5. This CDR3 spans 16 amino acids. Germline V gene sequence: CDR1 SGHDN, CDR2 FVKESK. CDR3 DNA sequence: TGTGCCAGCAGCCCCGGACTAGCGGGAGGTCTCTACGAGCAGTACTTC. Protein: CASSPGLAGGLYEQYF.

V is TRBV15 and J is TRBJ2-3; TRBD2 agrees at 9 bases. The trim removed 4 bases at V and 4 bases at J, leaving 6 bases unmatched. Per germline, CDR1 LNHNV and CDR2 YYDKDF (reference sequence). The CDR3 has 15 residues. Written as DNA, the CDR3 is TGTGCCACCAGCATTAGCGGGAGCGGGGCAGATACGCAGTATTTT. Translated: CATSISGSGADTQYF.

The rearrangement uses TRBV29-1 and TRBJ1-4, with D possibly TRBD1 on 6 matching bases. Trimming left V 0 bases short and J 16 bases short, with 12 bases between. CDR3 length: 11 residues. Germline values: CDR1 SQVTM, CDR2 ANQGSEA. The CDR3 nucleotides read TGCAGCGTTGAAGAAGGGGGAGGTACGTTTTTT. Protein sequence: CSVEEGGGTFF.

This clone was recorded a few times. The V and J genes are TRBV7-2 and TRBJ2-7, with 7 positions matching TRBD2. The CDR3 has 14 residues. V was pared by 0 bases and J by 6 bases, with 5 bases of the junction left unmatched. Germline lookup yields CDR1 SGHTA and CDR2 FQGNSA. CDR3: CASSLARGEGEQYF. As DNA, the CDR3 is TGTGCCAGCAGCTTAGCCCGGGGGGAGGGCGAGCAGTACTTC. Variable domain in full (rest from reference TRBV7-2 and TRBJ2-7): GAGVSQSPSNKVTEKGKDVELRCDPISGHTALYWYRQSLGQGLEFLIYFQGNSAPDKSGLPSDRFSAERTGGSVSTLTIQRTQQEDSAVYLCASSLARGEGEQYFGPGTRLTVT.

This clone occurred many times. This chain uses TRBV29-1 with TRBJ1-1, with D possibly being TRBD1 (5 bases). This CDR3 spans 13 amino acids. V lost 5 bases and J 4 bases, leaving 14 bases between the germline ends. Germline CDR1 reads SQVTM; CDR2 reads ANQGSEA. The CDR3 DNA is TGCAGCGTTCATCCAGGGACGGGCACTGAAGCTTTCTTT. This gives the protein CSVHPGTGTEAFF.

The V gene is TRBV7-9, the J gene TRBJ2-3; 10 bases are shared with TRBD2. CDR3 length: 17 residues. With V trimmed by 3 bases and J by 4 bases, 10 bases remained unmatched. The V gene's germline CDR1 is SEHNR and CDR2 FQNEAQ (reference sequence). CDR3 nucleotide sequence: TGTGCCAGCAGCTTCCCTGGGACTAGCGCTATACCAGATACGCAGTATTTT. Protein product: CASSFPGTSAIPDTQYF. Filled out from reference TRBV7-9 and TRBJ2-3, the complete variable domain reads DTGVSQNPRHKITKRGQNVTFRCDPISEHNRLYWYRQTLGQGPEFLTYFQNEAQLEKSRLLSDRFSAERPKGSFSTLEIQRTEQGDSAMYLCASSFPGTSAIPDTQYFGPGTRLTVL.

This sequence joins TRBV28 and TRBJ1-2, with 10 positions matching TRBD1. Germline CDR1 and CDR2: MDHEN and SYDVKM. V trimming: 7 bases; J trimming: 5 bases; junction bases outside the gene matches: 4. The CDR3 is 13 residues long. CDR3: CASTLGQGYGYTF. In DNA form, the CDR3 reads TGTGCCAGCACTTTGGGACAGGGGTATGGCTACACCTTC.

This clone has a count of ten or more. V and J are TRBV5-1 and TRBJ2-7; tentatively, D is TRBD1 (6 bases). Germline-derived CDR1 and CDR2 are SGHRS and YFSETQ. This CDR3 is built from 15 residues. Trimming removed 5 bases from V and 11 bases from J, with 26 bases in between. In nucleotides, the CDR3 is TGCGCCAGCAGACTTGGTGGGGCAAAAACAGGGATCGAGTACTTC. As protein: CASRLGGAKTGIEYF.

The chain employs TRBV28 and TRBJ1-5, with 8 bases aligning to TRBD1. The CDR3 runs 15 residues. The germline V gene has CDR1 MDHEN and CDR2 SYDVKM. V gave up 10 bases and J gave up 4 bases; unmatched junction bases: 12. The CDR3 is CATLSPDRGNQPQHF. In DNA, the CDR3 is TGTGCCACCCTCTCCCCCGACAGGGGAAATCAGCCCCAGCATTTT.

The chain links TRBV10-2 to TRBJ1-2; D unresolved. The CDR3 loop spans 14 amino acids. CDR1 and CDR2 from the germline V gene are WSHSY and SAAADI. Trimming shortened V by 3 bases and J by 1 base, and 9 bases separated the two germline ends. In DNA form, the CDR3 reads TGCGCCAGCAGTGACCAGAATCTTAACTATGGCTACACCTTC. Protein product: CASSDQNLNYGYTF.

The CDR3 loop is CASSPGGQNYGYTF. Here the CDR3 DNA reads TGTGCCAGCAGCCCCGGGGGGCAGAACTATGGCTACACCTTC. The chain links TRBV7-2 to TRBJ1-2, with D perhaps TRBD1 (6 bases). The CDR3 extends over 14 amino acids. CDR1 and CDR2 (germline): SGHTA, FQGNSA. V was trimmed by 5 bases and J by 2 bases, leaving 12 bases between them.

The sample holds one count of this clone. The rearrangement joins TRBV10-3 to TRBJ2-7; maybe TRBD1 (6 bases). This CDR3 contains 12 residues. V lost 10 bases and J lost 7, with 17 bases in between. Germline V CDR1 and CDR2: ENHRY, SYGVKD. The CDR3: CATTDRLNEQYF. The CDR3 DNA sequence: TGTGCCACCACCGACAGGCTGAATGAGCAGTACTTC.

The chain employs TRBV7-7 and TRBJ2-7, with a weak D call TRBD1 (6 bases). The CDR3 extends over 17 amino acids. V shed 7 bases and J shed 2 bases, with 24 bases lying between them. Germline V gene data show CDR1 as SSHAT and CDR2 as FNYEAQ (reference sequence). DNA for the CDR3: TGTGCCAGCACGCTGTACCCCGGGACAACAGACACCTACGAGCAGTACTTC. Translation gives CASTLYPGTTDTYEQYF.

This clone was seen repeatedly, ten times or more. The rearrangement uses TRBV13 and TRBJ2-3; D possibly uses TRBD1 or TRBD2 (5 bases each). V was clipped by 5 bases and J by 0 bases, with 18 bases between them. The CDR3 runs 17 residues. Germline V gene lookup returns CDR1 PRHDT and CDR2 FYEKMQ (reference sequence). CDR3 residues: CASSPRVQGPSTDTQYF. CDR3 in DNA: TGTGCCAGCAGCCCGAGGGTTCAGGGTCCTAGCACAGATACGCAGTATTTT.

The V gene is TRBV2, the J gene TRBJ1-2; D not certain. CDR3 size: 16 residues. Trimming took off 3 bases at V and 0 bases at J, with 14 bases between the two ends. Germline V gene lookup returns CDR1 SNHLY and CDR2 FYNNEI. The CDR3 loop reads CASSERAAPSNYGYTF. The CDR3 nucleotides are TGTGCCAGCAGTGAGAGGGCTGCCCCCTCTAACTATGGCTACACCTTC.

The genes are TRBV27 and TRBJ1-5, with a possible D match to TRBD1 (6 bases). The CDR3 contains 15 residues. CDR1 and CDR2 from the germline V gene are MNHEY and SMNVEV (reference sequence). With 6 bases removed from V and 1 base from J, the gap between germline ends came to 13 bases. The CDR3 DNA sequence: TGTGCCAGCAGACACGACAGGACCAGCAATCAGCCCCAGCATTTT. Translating it yields CASRHDRTSNQPQHF.

V and J are TRBV7-2 and TRBJ2-7; D is possibly TRBD2 (5 bases). Germline lookup yields CDR1 SGHTA and CDR2 FQGNSA. Trimming left V 2 bases short and J 5 bases short, with 10 bases between. The length of the CDR3 is 13 residues. The CDR3 is CASSLRGLHEQYF. The CDR3 coding sequence is TGTGCCAGCAGCTTAAGAGGGCTGCACGAGCAGTACTTC.

V is TRBV5-1 and J is TRBJ2-5; TRBD2 aligns across 14 bases. Germline CDR1 and CDR2: SGHRS and YFSETQ. The CDR3 covers 16 residues. V shed 0 bases, J shed 7 bases, and the junction held 5 bases outside the gene matches. As DNA, the CDR3 is TGCGCCAGCAGCTTGGCCGGGGGACTAGCGGGGGTGACCCAGTACTTC. Translated: CASSLAGGLAGVTQYF.

The V gene is TRBV29-1, the J gene TRBJ1-4; TRBD1 agrees at 7 bases. The CDR3 loop spans 13 amino acids. Germline assignment: CDR1 SQVTM and CDR2 ANQGSEA. The V and J ends lost 3 bases and 4 bases, in that order; junction bases with no gene match: 2. CDR3 loop: CSVEDRSNEKLFF. The CDR3 DNA reads TGCAGCGTTGAGGACAGGAGTAATGAAAAACTGTTTTTT.

CDR3 bases: TGTGCCAGCAGTTCCGGGACTCTGCAGCCCCAGCATTTT. This encodes CASSSGTLQPQHF. This chain uses TRBV28 with TRBJ1-5; tentative D call: TRBD1 (5 bases). Germline lookup yields CDR1 MDHEN and CDR2 SYDVKM. V lost 4 bases and J 7 bases, leaving 11 bases between the germline ends. This CDR3 is 13 amino acids long.

This chain connects TRBV28 to TRBJ2-2; 11 bases align to TRBD2. Germline lookup yields CDR1 MDHEN and CDR2 SYDVKM. The trim removed 6 bases at V and 0 bases at J, leaving 9 bases unmatched. The length of the CDR3 is 18 residues. The CDR3 DNA reads TGTGCCAGCAGACCGGGACTAGCGGACACTGCGAACACCGGGGAGCTGTTTTTT. The encoded protein is CASRPGLADTANTGELFF.

This rearrangement joins TRBV14 to TRBJ2-7; no clear D. The germline V and J ends were trimmed by 3 bases and 0 bases, with 6 bases remaining between them. The CDR3 runs to 13 residues. Looked up from germline, CDR1 is SGHDN and CDR2 is FVKESK. CDR3 residues: CASSHSGSYEQYF. CDR3 nucleotide sequence: TGTGCCAGCAGCCATAGTGGCTCCTACGAGCAGTACTTC.

This clone turned up a few times. V is TRBV11-2 and J is TRBJ2-2; D is unclear. V lost 1 base to trimming and J lost 7 bases, with 10 bases between them. The CDR3 runs to 14 residues. From germline, CDR1 is SGHAT and CDR2 FQNNGV. CDR3 amino acids: CASSLGTVGGELFF. CDR3 DNA sequence: TGTGCCAGCAGCTTAGGAACGGTGGGCGGGGAGCTGTTTTTT.

The V and J genes are TRBV19 and TRBJ1-1, with 8 positions matching TRBD1. From germline, CDR1 is LNHDA and CDR2 SQIVND (reference sequence). The V gene end was trimmed by 5 bases and the J gene end by 7 bases; junction bases not matched to a gene: 9. The CDR3 is 14 residues long. The CDR3 loop reads CASSFFGTGDEAFF. The CDR3, as DNA: TGTGCCAGTAGTTTCTTCGGGACAGGAGATGAAGCTTTCTTT.

V gene TRBV28 combines with J gene TRBJ2-2; 7 bases map to TRBD1. Germline V lookup: CDR1 MDHEN, CDR2 SYDVKM. V shed 10 bases and J 1 base; nucleotides not matched to a gene: 6. The CDR3 contains 14 residues. The CDR3 reads CANGRDRNTGELFF. In DNA form, the CDR3 reads TGTGCCAACGGCCGGGACAGGAACACCGGGGAGCTGTTTTTT.

The chain combines TRBV11-3 with TRBJ2-3; D may be TRBD2 (6 bases). The CDR3 spans 18 residues. Trimming removed 2 bases at V and 3 bases at J, with 21 bases between. The germline V gene encodes CDR1 SGHNT and CDR2 YENEEA. The CDR3 protein is CASSLSGSRGRRTDTQYF. The CDR3 DNA follows: TGTGCCAGCAGCTTAAGCGGGTCCCGAGGGAGGCGGACAGATACGCAGTATTTT.

This chain links TRBV9 with TRBJ2-7, with D possibly being TRBD1 or TRBD2 (7 bases each). The CDR3 length is 13 residues. Germline V gene data show CDR1 as SGDLS and CDR2 as YYNGEE. V was pared by 4 bases and J by 5 bases, with 13 bases between. In DNA, the CDR3 is TGTGCCAGCAGCCCAGGGGGGGCCCACGAGCAGTACTTC. It specifies CASSPGGAHEQYF.

The V gene is TRBV9, the J gene TRBJ1-1; a possible D gene is TRBD1 (5 bases). V dropped 5 bases and J dropped 7 bases, with 18 bases sitting between them. The CDR3 is made up of 14 amino acids. Germline V CDR1 and CDR2: SGDLS, YYNGEE. The CDR3 DNA is TGTGCCAGCAGTGACAACCCCTTGGGGGGTGAAGCTTTCTTT. This translates into CASSDNPLGGEAFF.